In its sample, the clone carrying this TCR beta chain was seen a few times. Its antigen is as yet unknown. The sample belongs to a study of CD8 T cells in ankylosing spondylitis. The study, taken as a whole, reports: A CD8+ phenotype characterized the disease-linked clones, which were relatively rare in peripheral blood. For ankylosing spondylitis blood, a TCR beta motif of roughly 8 highly homologous variants appeared characteristic. Significant enrichment of disease-linked clones was reported in matched ankylosing spondylitis synovial fluid. Some of the motif variants had earlier been found in reactive arthritis patients' fluid and blood.

With molecular barcodes, quantitative 5'-RACE was used to make the TCR beta libraries. TCRdb fed the 5' RACE reads into MiXCR, producing one record per CDR3 protein. Of some 800,000 distinct CDR3 sequences listed, approximately 10% are singletons. The V gene's germline CDR1 is SGHRS and CDR2 YFSETQ. The CDR3 is 14 residues long. V lost 0 bases to trimming and J lost 4 bases, with 9 bases between them. The sequencing input was blood, either unsorted or a sorted T cell fraction (not recorded which). The TCR was taken from a male donor with ankylosing spondylitis. J is TRBJ2-3 and V is TRBV5-1; D is tentatively TRBD1 or TRBD2 (5 bases each). In DNA, the CDR3 is TGCGCCAGCAGCTTGGCCGTGGGGGCAGATACGCAGTATTTT. This encodes CASSLAVGADTQYF.